Presented here are 25 T cell receptor beta chains from one specimen sequenced in a study of Tregs in tolerant kidney transplant recipients. Measured with immunoSEQ multiplex PCR; TCRdb has only the in-frame clones, and not every one. The sample has roughly 250,000 clones, 80% to 85% seen once. Sequencing was performed on CD4+ T cells from blood. Source of these receptors: a human donor in good health.

This chain joins TRBV19 and TRBJ2-2; D not resolved. This CDR3 is built from 14 residues. Trimming stripped 1 base from V and 7 bases from J, with 10 bases between. The V gene's germline CDR1 is LNHDA and CDR2 SQIVND (reference sequence). This CDR3 reads CASSIARSGGELFF. The CDR3 DNA sequence: TGTGCCAGTAGTATAGCCCGGTCCGGCGGGGAGCTGTTTTTT.

This chain connects TRBV5-1 to TRBJ2-5, with a possible D match to TRBD1 (6 bases). This CDR3 comprises 14 residues. Trimming shortened V by 0 bases and J by 1 base, and 7 bases separated the two germline ends. Per germline, CDR1 SGHRS and CDR2 YFSETQ. CDR3 in amino acids: CASSLGQVQETQYF. The CDR3 region has the DNA TGCGCCAGCAGCTTGGGACAGGTCCAAGAGACCCAGTACTTC.

This chain links TRBV6-5 with TRBJ1-2; D not resolved. Germline V gene lookup returns CDR1 MNHEY and CDR2 SVGAGI. The germline V and J ends were trimmed by 0 bases and 8 bases, with 16 bases remaining between them. The CDR3 contains 15 residues. CDR3 in amino acids: CASSYSNRGRGGYTF. CDR3 bases: TGTGCCAGCAGTTACTCGAATCGAGGGCGCGGCGGCTACACCTTC.

J is TRBJ1-4 and V is TRBV15, with 7 nucleotides matching TRBD1. The V segment lost 0 bases and the J segment 13 bases; nucleotides outside the gene matches: 8. This CDR3 region has 14 residues. Per the germline V gene, CDR1 is LNHNV and CDR2 is YYDKDF (reference sequence). The CDR3 nucleotides read TGTGCCACCAGCAGAGATAGGGAGGGGGCTGGACTGTTTTTT. The encoded protein is CATSRDREGAGLFF.

This chain links TRBV28 with TRBJ1-6; D might be TRBD1 (6 bases). V gave up 4 bases and J gave up 7 bases, with 11 bases separating them. The CDR3 is made up of 14 amino acids. The germline CDR1 and CDR2 sequences are MDHEN and SYDVKM. In nucleotides, the CDR3 is TGTGCCAGCAGTTCACAGGGCTCGAATTCACCCCTCCACTTT. Translating it yields CASSSQGSNSPLHF.

This sequence joins TRBV30 and TRBJ1-4; D may be TRBD1 (6 bases). The CDR3 extends over 13 amino acids. The germline V gene encodes CDR1 GTSNPN and CDR2 SVGIG (reference sequence). V was shortened by 7 bases and J by 4 bases, with 13 bases between the two germline ends. The CDR3 loop is CAYGGRLNEKLFF. The CDR3 DNA reads as TGTGCCTACGGGGGCAGGCTTAATGAAAAACTGTTTTTT. The complete variable domain, with remaining parts taken from reference TRBV30 and TRBJ1-4, reads SQTIHQWPATLVQPVGSPLSLECTVEGTSNPNLYWYRQAAGRGLQLLFYSVGIGQISSEVPQNLSASRPQDRQFILSSKKLLLSDSGFYLCAYGGRLNEKLFFGSGTQLSVL.

This chain links TRBV6-1 with TRBJ1-1; D is uncertain. The CDR3 spans 15 residues. CDR1 and CDR2 from the germline V gene are MNHNS and SASEGT. Between the trimmed V and J ends, which lost 5 bases and 1 base, there was a span of 14 bases. In DNA, the CDR3 is TGTGCCAGCAGTTCAAACGCGGGGTGGAACACTGAAGCTTTCTTT. Translated: CASSSNAGWNTEAFF.

The chain uses TRBV7-9 and TRBJ1-1, with a possible D match to TRBD1 (6 bases). V lost 1 base to trimming and J lost 1 base, with 13 bases between them. The germline V gene has CDR1 SEHNR and CDR2 FQNEAQ (reference sequence). This CDR3 comprises 16 residues. The CDR3 spells CASSLVQGWGNTEAFF. The CDR3 nucleotides read TGTGCCAGCAGCTTAGTCCAGGGGTGGGGGAACACTGAAGCTTTCTTT.

The DNA for the CDR3 is TGCGCCAGCAGCTTGGCCGCGGGACTAGCGGGGGCAAATGAGCAGTTCTTC. It translates to CASSLAAGLAGANEQFF. This rearrangement joins TRBV5-1 to TRBJ2-1; 14 bases line up with TRBD2. This CDR3 region has 17 residues. The germline CDR1 and CDR2 sequences are SGHRS and YFSETQ. V was clipped by 0 bases and J by 7 bases; unmatched bases: 6. Full variable domain (missing parts from reference TRBV5-1 and TRBJ2-1): KAGVTQTPRYLIKTRGQQVTLSCSPISGHRSVSWYQQTPGQGLQFLFEYFSETQRNKGNFPGRFSGRQFSNSRSEMNVSTLELGDSALYLCASSLAAGLAGANEQFFGPGTRLTVL.

This rearrangement joins TRBV2 to TRBJ1-6, with D possibly matching TRBD1 (6 bases). Germline CDR1 and CDR2: SNHLY and FYNNEI. Deletions cut 6 bases from V and 2 bases from J, with 14 bases between. This CDR3 region has 16 residues. As DNA, the CDR3 is TGTGCCAGCAGCTACACAGGGTCTGCCTATAATTCACCCCTCCACTTT. Its translation is CASSYTGSAYNSPLHF. Together with reference TRBV2 and TRBJ1-6, the CDR3 gives the full variable domain: EPEVTQTPSHQVTQMGQEVILRCVPISNHLYFYWYRQILGQKVEFLVSFYNNEISEKSEIFDDQFSVERPDGSNFTLKIRSTKLEDSAMYFCASSYTGSAYNSPLHFGNGTRLTVT.

CDR3 DNA: TGTGCCAGCAGCTTAGGGACAGGGACCTACAATGAGCAGTTCTTC. Translation: CASSLGTGTYNEQFF. V is TRBV5-5 and J is TRBJ2-1; 9 bases are shared with TRBD1. V lost 2 bases to trimming and J lost 2 bases; unmatched junction nucleotides: 2. Germline V gives CDR1 SGHKS, CDR2 YYEKEE (reference sequence). The CDR3 contains 15 residues.

On this clone itself: The sample carries other DNA sequences with the same CDR3. Here the CDR3 reads CASSLGQGNEKLFF. The CDR3 DNA sequence: TGCGCCAGCAGCTTGGGACAGGGTAACGAAAAACTGTTTTTT. The chain links TRBV5-1 to TRBJ1-4; 7 nucleotides align to TRBD1. CDR1 and CDR2 (germline): SGHRS, YFSETQ. The CDR3 is made up of 14 amino acids. V lost 0 bases to trimming and J lost 8 bases; unmatched junction nucleotides: 4.

The V and J genes are TRBV5-1 and TRBJ2-5; unclear D gene. V was trimmed by 0 bases and J by 2 bases, leaving 8 bases between them. CDR3 length equals 14 residues. Looked up from germline, CDR1 is SGHRS and CDR2 is YFSETQ. The chain's CDR3 is CASSLESTQETQYF. For the CDR3, the DNA is TGCGCCAGCAGCTTGGAGTCTACTCAAGAGACCCAGTACTTC.

The chain carries TRBV10-1 and TRBJ2-4, with D perhaps matching TRBD2 (5 bases). CDR1 and CDR2 (germline): WNHNN, SYGVQD (reference sequence). The CDR3 is made up of 14 amino acids. Trimming cost V 3 bases and J 3 bases, with 9 bases left between them. For the CDR3, the DNA is TGCGCCAGCAGTGACCCGGCGGGCAAAAACATTCAGTACTTC. Translating it yields CASSDPAGKNIQYF.

This chain connects TRBV2 to TRBJ2-2; D possibly corresponds to TRBD2 (5 bases). V was cut by 6 bases and J by 10 bases, with 12 bases left in between. CDR1 SNHLY and CDR2 FYNNEI come from the germline V gene. This CDR3 has 12 amino acids. The CDR3 sequence is CASRLELSELFF. The CDR3 DNA sequence: TGTGCCAGCAGACTAGAACTTTCGGAGCTGTTTTTT. The variable domain in full, with the rest retrieved from reference TRBV2 and TRBJ2-2, is EPEVTQTPSHQVTQMGQEVILRCVPISNHLYFYWYRQILGQKVEFLVSFYNNEISEKSEIFDDQFSVERPDGSNFTLKIRSTKLEDSAMYFCASRLELSELFFGEGSRLTVL.

The chain links TRBV7-9 to TRBJ2-1; possible D gene TRBD2, 5 bases. This CDR3 is built from 14 residues. With 5 bases removed from V and 9 bases from J, the gap between germline ends came to 17 bases. Germline CDR1 SEHNR, CDR2 FQNEAQ (reference sequence). This CDR3 reads CASSEPLSGPEQFF. CDR3 sequence (DNA): TGTGCCAGCAGCGAACCACTAAGCGGTCCTGAGCAGTTCTTC.

The V call is TRBV6-1, the J call TRBJ2-7; TRBD1 is a possible D gene (5 bases). Trimming removed 4 bases from V and 3 bases from J, with 13 bases in between. The germline V gene has CDR1 MNHNS and CDR2 SASEGT. The CDR3 spans 14 residues. The CDR3 region is CASSVASTGYEQYF. In DNA, the CDR3 is TGTGCCAGCAGTGTGGCCAGTACAGGCTACGAGCAGTACTTC.

The chain carries TRBV5-1 and TRBJ1-1; D not certain. This CDR3 is 17 amino acids long. Trimming took off 4 bases at V and 1 base at J, with 20 bases between the two ends. Germline V CDR1 and CDR2: SGHRS, YFSETQ. In nucleotides, the CDR3 is TGCGCCAGCAGCACCAAGTCCCTTACACAAGGGAACACTGAAGCTTTCTTT. Its protein is CASSTKSLTQGNTEAFF.

This clone has just one count. The rearrangement joins TRBV5-1 to TRBJ2-3; D is unresolved. With 4 bases removed from V and 3 bases from J, the gap between germline ends came to 12 bases. Germline CDR1 reads SGHRS; CDR2 reads YFSETQ. This CDR3 is built from 14 residues. CDR3 in DNA: TGCGCCAGCAGCCGGGTTATGTTGACAGATACGCAGTATTTT. Its translation is CASSRVMLTDTQYF. Full variable domain (rest looked up from reference TRBV5-1 and TRBJ2-3): KAGVTQTPRYLIKTRGQQVTLSCSPISGHRSVSWYQQTPGQGLQFLFEYFSETQRNKGNFPGRFSGRQFSNSRSEMNVSTLELGDSALYLCASSRVMLTDTQYFGPGTRLTVL.

This chain links TRBV7-9 with TRBJ2-3, with D hard to call. Germline V gene lookup returns CDR1 SEHNR and CDR2 FQNEAQ (reference sequence). V lost 7 bases, J lost 5 bases, and 22 bases lay in between. The CDR3 consists of 16 residues. The CDR3 is CASKRAGPPFGDTQYF. The CDR3 DNA follows: TGTGCCAGCAAACGAGCAGGACCTCCGTTCGGAGATACGCAGTATTTT.

J is TRBJ1-1 and V is TRBV7-9, with D maybe TRBD1 (6 bases). Germline CDR1 is SEHNR and CDR2 is FQNEAQ (reference sequence). The V gene lost 5 bases and the J gene lost 2 bases, with 9 bases spanning the gap. The CDR3 spans 13 residues. CDR3 sequence (DNA): TGTGCCAGCAGCAGACAGGCTAACACTGAAGCTTTCTTT. This translates into CASSRQANTEAFF.

This clone was seen only once. The CDR3 DNA is TGTGCCAGCAGCTTTGGGACAGGGGTTTACAATGAGCAGTTCTTC. It encodes CASSFGTGVYNEQFF. The genes are TRBV11-2 and TRBJ2-1, with 10 bases fitting TRBD1. The V gene end was trimmed by 3 bases and the J gene end by 4 bases; junction bases not matched to a gene: 3. The germline V gene has CDR1 SGHAT and CDR2 FQNNGV. CDR3 size: 15 residues.

This clone was counted once. At one end, the junction sequence differs from germline, possibly due to a read error. The genes are TRBV2 and TRBJ2-6; D not resolved. This CDR3 is built from 15 residues. Germline CDR1 and CDR2: SNHLY and FYNNEI. The CDR3 spells CASSEELSGANVLTF. The CDR3 DNA follows: TGTGCCAGCAGCGAAGAGCTCTCTGGGGCCAACGTCCTGACTTTC. The full variable domain, in which reference TRBV2 and TRBJ2-6 provide the parts outside the CDR3, is EPEVTQTPSHQVTQMGQEVILRCVPISNHLYFYWYRQILGQKVEFLVSFYNNEISEKSEIFDDQFSVERPDGSNFTLKIRSTKLEDSAMYFCASSEELSGANVLTFGAGSRLTVL.

This sequence joins TRBV5-1 and TRBJ2-3, with D perhaps matching TRBD1 (5 bases). Per germline, CDR1 SGHRS and CDR2 YFSETQ. Trimming shortened V by 1 base and J by 3 bases, and 15 bases separated the two germline ends. This CDR3 has 16 residues. CDR3: CASSLSGSYVTDTQYF. As DNA, the CDR3 is TGCGCCAGCAGCTTGTCAGGGTCTTATGTGACAGATACGCAGTATTTT.

The chain uses TRBV5-6 and TRBJ2-6; D gene uncertain. Per the germline V gene, CDR1 is SGHDT and CDR2 is YYEEEE. V shed 4 bases and J shed 0 bases, with 14 bases lying between them. The CDR3 consists of 17 residues. Here the CDR3 reads CASSRKLFFSGANVLTF. The CDR3 coding sequence is TGTGCCAGCAGCCGCAAACTTTTCTTCTCTGGGGCCAACGTCCTGACTTTC.